This T cell receptor (beta chain) comes out of a study of shared T cell receptors in the human thymus. CDR1 and CDR2 from the germline V gene are KGHSY and FQNENV. Trimming removed 1 base from V and 3 bases from J, with 19 bases in between. This CDR3 contains 18 residues. Measured with immunoSEQ multiplex PCR; TCRdb has only the in-frame clones, and not every one. The sample has hundreds of thousands of clones, about 87% seen once. The same specimen was also included in a second study, on human thymus T cells.

This chain joins TRBV16 and TRBJ2-1, with a possible D match to TRBD2 (5 bases). The sequence was collected from a boy in the first two years of life with a congenital heart defect. Material for sequencing was thymocytes. CDR3 sequence: CASSQYIEVGALYNEQFF. CDR3 coding DNA: TGTGCCAGCAGCCAATACATTGAGGTGGGAGCCCTCTACAATGAGCAGTTCTTC. The full variable domain, completed using reference TRBV16 and TRBJ2-1, is GEEVAQTPKHLVRGEGQKAKLYCAPIKGHSYVFWYQQVLKNEFKFLISFQNENVFDETGMPKERFSAKCLPNSPCSLEIQATKLEDSAVYFCASSQYIEVGALYNEQFFGPGTRLTVL.